The present T cell receptor beta chain was sequenced within a study of response to subunit inactivated influenza vaccine. Findings and caveats of the study: The study's authors posited that every seasonal influenza vaccination enlists few new T cells.

As regards this clonotype: The antigen is unknown.

Per germline, CDR1 SGHVS and CDR2 FQNEAQ. V dropped 10 bases and J dropped 6; count of bases not matched to a gene: 10. CDR3 length equals 14 residues. TCRdb processed the RT-PCR reads anew with MiXCR; each CDR3 protein has one entry. The sample has 630,000 or so distinct CDR3 sequences, 15% to 17% seen once. Sequencing was performed on PBMCs from blood, taken roughly 13 days after vaccination. The chain joins TRBV7-8 to TRBJ1-5, with 9 bases that match TRBD1. This receptor was taken from a man over 45 who received an inactivated influenza vaccine. This CDR3 is CATTLQGARQPQHF. CDR3 sequence (DNA): TGTGCCACCACGTTACAGGGGGCTCGTCAGCCCCAGCATTTT.